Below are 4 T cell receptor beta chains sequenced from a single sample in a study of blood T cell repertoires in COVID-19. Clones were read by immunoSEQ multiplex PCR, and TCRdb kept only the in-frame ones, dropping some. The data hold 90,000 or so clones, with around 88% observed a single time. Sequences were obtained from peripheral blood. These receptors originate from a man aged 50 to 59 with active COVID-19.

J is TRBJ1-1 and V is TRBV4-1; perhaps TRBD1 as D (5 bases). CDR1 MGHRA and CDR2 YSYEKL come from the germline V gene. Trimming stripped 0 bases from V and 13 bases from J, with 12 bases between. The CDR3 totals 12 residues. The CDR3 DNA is TGCGCCAGCAGCCAAGATGGGGGGAAGGGTTTCTTT. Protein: CASSQDGGKGFF.

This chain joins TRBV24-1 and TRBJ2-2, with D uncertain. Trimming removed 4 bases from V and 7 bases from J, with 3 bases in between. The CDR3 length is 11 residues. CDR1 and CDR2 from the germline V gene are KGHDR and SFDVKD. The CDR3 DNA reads TGTGCCACCAGTGACAGCGGGGAGCTGTTTTTT. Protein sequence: CATSDSGELFF.

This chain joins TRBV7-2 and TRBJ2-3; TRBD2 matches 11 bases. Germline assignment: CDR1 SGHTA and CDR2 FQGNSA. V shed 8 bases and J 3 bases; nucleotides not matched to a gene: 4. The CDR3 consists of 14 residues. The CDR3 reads CASGLAGGTDTQYF. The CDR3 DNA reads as TGTGCCAGCGGTCTAGCGGGGGGAACAGATACGCAGTATTTT.

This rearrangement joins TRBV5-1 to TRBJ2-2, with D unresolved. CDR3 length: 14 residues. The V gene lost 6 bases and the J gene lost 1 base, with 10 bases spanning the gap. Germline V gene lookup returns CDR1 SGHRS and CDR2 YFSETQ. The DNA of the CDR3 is TGCGCCAGCAAGACGGCAGGGAACACCGGGGAGCTGTTTTTT. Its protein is CASKTAGNTGELFF.